This T cell receptor (beta chain) was identified during a study of OX40 agonist ivuxolimab in advanced cancers. The protocol was immunoSEQ multiplex PCR, while the TCRdb copy is restricted to in-frame clones and leaves out a portion. The profile shows roughly 67,000 clones, approximately 91% of them singletons. Germline V gene sequence: CDR1 MDHEN, CDR2 SYDVKM. Deletions cut 6 bases from V and 5 bases from J, with 10 bases between. This CDR3 is 13 amino acids long. The sample was CD4+ or CD8+ T cells sorted from blood, taken in a trial of the OX40 agonist ivuxolimab. This receptor was taken from an adult with an advanced solid tumor such as melanoma, head and neck, liver or kidney cancer. V usage is TRBV28 and J usage is TRBJ1-4, with D maybe TRBD1 (5 bases). CDR3 in amino acids: CASSFDRNEKLFF. CDR3 DNA: TGTGCCAGCAGCTTCGACAGAAATGAAAAACTGTTTTTT.